This T cell receptor beta chain comes out of a study of T cell clonality in common variable immunodeficiency (dated by TCRdb to about 2015). For sequencing input, CVID and control samples contributed equivalent amounts of genomic DNA. For every sample, a 60 bp segment covering the rearranged TCRbeta CDR3 region was amplified and then sequenced. The immunoSEQ assay, a bias-corrected multiplex PCR combined with high-throughput sequencing, was used to amplify TCRbeta. Turning to the authors' computational methods: Every unique nucleotide sequence was considered a clone and was annotated with V, D and J genes, copy number and frequency. Sequences were labeled productive if in frame, and non-productive if out of frame or containing stop codons. Clonality was calculated from Shannon's entropy as previously described. The predicted amino acid sequences of productive clones were used to derive the mean CDR3 Kyte-Doolittle hydropathy. Hierarchical clustering of scaled V gene usage was performed with the R hclust function using Manhattan distance and complete linkage. Sharing of clones by CDR3 amino acid sequence was evaluated through resampling of 12 repertoires per group over 100 rounds. The repertoires were searched for about 70 published EBV-specific and some 240 published CMV-specific TCRbeta sequences. Two CVID samples yielding fewer than 10,000 sequences were excluded from analysis, leaving some 40 CVID repertoires. The source is immuneACCESS, and TCRdb retained only in-frame sequences with V and J called. Part of the clones is not carried over; for the studies checked, unresolved V genes explain less than half of this, and the remainder is unexplained. D and trimming come from the DNA, and the V and J calls and clone size come from that table. This sample holds 45,000 to 70,000 clones in total, without any singletons. Around 5.4% of the sample is taken by the ten largest.

CDR1 and CDR2, per the germline V gene (reference sequence), are WNHNN and SYGVQD. V was cut back by 3 bases and J by 4 bases, leaving a gap of 14 bases between them. The CDR3 starts with the cysteine, ends with the phenylalanine, and has 15 residues. Only the CDR3 bases that were read are kept: 36 of them, in frame from base 1. What the research found in general, with its limitations: CVID TCRbeta sequences were reported to have fewer deletions and N-nucleotide insertions and to lack highly modified clones with 13 or more V deletions. TCRbeta clonality was higher in CVID subjects than in healthy controls (t-test p = 0.018), and the increase was most characteristic of about a third of subjects. Correlations between repertoire features and clinical complications were limited by patient heterogeneity within the CVID cohort. Although equal DNA input was used, an average of roughly 89,000 unique sequences per sample was obtained for controls, compared with about 29,000 for CVID samples. It was noted by the authors that sequencing of the repertoires of T cell subpopulations would be needed to clarify the cause of the increased clonality in CVID. CVID subjects shared fewer TCRbeta clones with each other than healthy controls did (p < 0.0001).

Most of the CVID patients and most of the healthy controls were of Caucasian heritage. From each donor, roughly 5 to 8.5 ml of heparinized peripheral whole blood was collected. Genomic DNA from adults with common variable immune deficiency (CVID) and from healthy adult controls was used to sequence TCRbeta CDR3 repertoires. A total of approximately 22 healthy adult volunteers (around 12 female and around 10 male; age range roughly 20 to 66 years, mean age approximately 34) were included in the control group. Diluted blood was density-centrifuged over Hypaque 1077 or Ficoll-Paque to isolate peripheral blood mononuclear cells. Genomic DNA was extracted from unsorted mononuclear cells by Qiagen column purification or by a centrifugation-based method. At least ten counts were recorded for this clone. This clone's antigen is unknown. The read terminates 3 residues before the CDR3 end, so the remaining end is supplied by the germline J gene.

Recombination connected TRBV10-1 to TRBJ2-3, with a tentative D gene TRBD1 over 6 matching bases. This TCR was recovered from a person aged 18 to 75 in good health. The material sequenced was peripheral blood mononuclear cells. The CDR3 is CASSDGRGLPDTQYF. CDR3 bases read: TGCGCCAGCAGTGACGGCAGGGGTTTACCAGATACG.